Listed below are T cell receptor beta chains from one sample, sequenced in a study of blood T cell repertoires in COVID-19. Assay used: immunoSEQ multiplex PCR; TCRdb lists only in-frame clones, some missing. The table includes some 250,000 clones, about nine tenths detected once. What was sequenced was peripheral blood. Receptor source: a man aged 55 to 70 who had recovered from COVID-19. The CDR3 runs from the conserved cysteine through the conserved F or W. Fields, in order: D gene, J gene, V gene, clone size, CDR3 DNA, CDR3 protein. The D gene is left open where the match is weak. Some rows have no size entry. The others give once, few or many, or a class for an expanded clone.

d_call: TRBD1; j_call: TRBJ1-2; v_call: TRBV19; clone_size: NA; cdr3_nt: TGTGCCAGTAGTTTGGACAGGGATTGGGGTAACTATGGCTACACCTTC; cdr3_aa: CASSLDRDWGNYGYTF
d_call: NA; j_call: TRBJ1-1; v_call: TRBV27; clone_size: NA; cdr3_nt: TGTGCCAGCAGTTTATCGTGGCGAGGCCCTCTAATGAACACTGAAGCTTTCTTT; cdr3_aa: CASSLSWRGPLMNTEAFF
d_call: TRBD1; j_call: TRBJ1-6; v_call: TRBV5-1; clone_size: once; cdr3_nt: TGCGCCAGCAGCATCGGACAGGGGCGGTCACCCCTCCACTTT; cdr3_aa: CASSIGQGRSPLHF
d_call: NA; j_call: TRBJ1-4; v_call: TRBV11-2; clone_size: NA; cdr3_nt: TGTGCCAGCAGCTTAGGCGGCGGGGGAGAAAAACTGTTTTTT; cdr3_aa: CASSLGGGGEKLFF
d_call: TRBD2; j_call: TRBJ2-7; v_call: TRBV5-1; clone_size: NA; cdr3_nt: TGCGCCAGCAGCTTAAAAATACCGGGACTAGCGGGGTCGTACGAGCAGTACTTC; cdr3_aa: CASSLKIPGLAGSYEQYF
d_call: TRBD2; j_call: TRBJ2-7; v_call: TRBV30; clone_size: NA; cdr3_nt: TGTGCCTGGAGTAGCGGGGGGGCTACCTACGAGCAGTACTTC; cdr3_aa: CAWSSGGATYEQYF
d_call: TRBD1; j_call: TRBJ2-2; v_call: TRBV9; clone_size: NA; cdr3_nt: TGTGCCAGCAGCGTAGAGGGGGCGACCACCGGGGAGCTGTTTTTT; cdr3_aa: CASSVEGATTGELFF
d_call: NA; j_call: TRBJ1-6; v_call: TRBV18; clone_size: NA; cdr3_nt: TGTGCCAGCTCACCAAACAGAAATTCACCCCTCCACTTT; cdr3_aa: CASSPNRNSPLHF
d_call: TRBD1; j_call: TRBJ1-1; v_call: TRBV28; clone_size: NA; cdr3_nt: TGTGCCAGCAGGGGACAGATAATTGAAGCTTTCTTT; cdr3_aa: CASRGQIIEAFF
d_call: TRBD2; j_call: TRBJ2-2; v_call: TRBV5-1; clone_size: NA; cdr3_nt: TGCGCCAGCAGCGCTCTAGCGGGGGCCGGGGAGCTGTTTTTT; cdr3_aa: CASSALAGAGELFF
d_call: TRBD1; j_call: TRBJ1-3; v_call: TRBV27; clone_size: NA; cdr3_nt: TGTGCCAGCAGTTTAACGACCCGGGACAGGGCATTTGGAAACACCATATATTTT; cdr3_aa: CASSLTTRDRAFGNTIYF
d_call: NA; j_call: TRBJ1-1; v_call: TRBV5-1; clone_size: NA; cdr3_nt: TGCACCAGCAGCTTGGTAATCAGTTTGCCTCTCATGAACACTGAAGCTTTCTTT; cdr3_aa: CTSSLVISLPLMNTEAFF
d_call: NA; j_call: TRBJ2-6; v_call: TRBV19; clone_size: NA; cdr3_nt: TGTGCCAGTAGAAGACAGTTTTATGGGGCCAACGTCCTGACTTTC; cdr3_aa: CASRRQFYGANVLTF
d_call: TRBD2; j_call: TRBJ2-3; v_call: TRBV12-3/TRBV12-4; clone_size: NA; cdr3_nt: TGTGCCAGCATTCGAGCGGGGGGAACCGGGCAGTATTTT; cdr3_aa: CASIRAGGTGQYF
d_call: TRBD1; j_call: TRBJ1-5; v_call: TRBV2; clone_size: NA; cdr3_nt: TGTGCCAGCAGACTCTTCGACAGGGGGCCGCCCCAGCATTTT; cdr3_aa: CASRLFDRGPPQHF
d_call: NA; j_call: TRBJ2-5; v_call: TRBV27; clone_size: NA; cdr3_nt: TGTGCCAGCAGTCCGAGGAACCAAGAGACCCAGTACTTC; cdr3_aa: CASSPRNQETQYF
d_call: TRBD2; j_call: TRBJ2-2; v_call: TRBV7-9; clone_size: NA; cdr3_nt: TGTGCCAGCAGCTTCCTCTCAACTAGCGGGGGGACCGGGGAGCTGTTTTTT; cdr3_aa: CASSFLSTSGGTGELFF
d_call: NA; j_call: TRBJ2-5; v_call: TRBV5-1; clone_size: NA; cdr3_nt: TGCGCCAGCAGCCCCCGACAATTCCAAGAGACCCAGTACTTC; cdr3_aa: CASSPRQFQETQYF
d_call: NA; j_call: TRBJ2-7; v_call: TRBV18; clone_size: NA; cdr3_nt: TGTGCCAGCTCACCGCGGGGCACGCCCGAGCAGTACTTC; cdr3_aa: CASSPRGTPEQYF
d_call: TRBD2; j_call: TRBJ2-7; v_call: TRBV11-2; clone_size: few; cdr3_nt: TGTGCCAGCAGCTCTGCACGGAGACTAGCGGGGAACGAGCAGTACTTC; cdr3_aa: CASSSARRLAGNEQYF
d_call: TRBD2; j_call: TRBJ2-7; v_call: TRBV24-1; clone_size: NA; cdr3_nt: TGTGCCACCAGCGGGGGGGCCGGCTACGAGCAGTACTTC; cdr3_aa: CATSGGAGYEQYF
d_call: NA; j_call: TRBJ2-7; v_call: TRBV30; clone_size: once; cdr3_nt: TGTGCCTGGACCCCTACAGGGTTCCACGAGCAGTACTTC; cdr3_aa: CAWTPTGFHEQYF
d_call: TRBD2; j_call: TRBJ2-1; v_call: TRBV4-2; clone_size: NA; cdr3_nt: TGTGCCAGCACCCAAGGAGCGGGGGGCCGTGGTTACAATGAGCAGTTCTTC; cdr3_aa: CASTQGAGGRGYNEQFF
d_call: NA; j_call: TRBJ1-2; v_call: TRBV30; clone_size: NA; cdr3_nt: TGTGCCTGGAGAGGGGTTAACTATGGCTACACCTTC; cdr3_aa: CAWRGVNYGYTF
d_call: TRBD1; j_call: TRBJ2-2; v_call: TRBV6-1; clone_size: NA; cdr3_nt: TGTGCCAGCAGACCGGACAGGGCCACCGGGGAGCTGTTTTTT; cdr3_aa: CASRPDRATGELFF
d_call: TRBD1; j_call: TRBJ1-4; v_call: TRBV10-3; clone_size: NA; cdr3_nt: TGTGCCATCAGTGAGTCGCGGCCCTCGACAGGGGGCCAAAAACTGTTTTTT; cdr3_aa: CAISESRPSTGGQKLFF
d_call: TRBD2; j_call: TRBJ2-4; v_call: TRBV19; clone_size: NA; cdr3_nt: TGTGCCAGTGGACCTAGCGGTAGTACCAAAAACATTCAGTACTTC; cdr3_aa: CASGPSGSTKNIQYF
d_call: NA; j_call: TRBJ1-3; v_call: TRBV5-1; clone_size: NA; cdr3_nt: TGCGCCAGCAGCGAGAGCCCTGGAAACACCATATATTTT; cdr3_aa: CASSESPGNTIYF
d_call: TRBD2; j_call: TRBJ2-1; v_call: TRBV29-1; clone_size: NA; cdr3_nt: TGCAGCGTTCGAGTTCTCGGGGGGGAGTACAATGAGCAGTTCTTC; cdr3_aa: CSVRVLGGEYNEQFF
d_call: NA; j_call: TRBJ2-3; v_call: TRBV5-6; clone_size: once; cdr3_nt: TGTGCCAGCAGCTTGGTATTTACGAGGTCAGATACGCAGTATTTT; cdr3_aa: CASSLVFTRSDTQYF
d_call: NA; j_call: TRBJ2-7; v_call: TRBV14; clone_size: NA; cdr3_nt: TGTGCCAGCAGCCCTCCAACGGGGTCCTACGAGCAGTACTTC; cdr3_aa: CASSPPTGSYEQYF
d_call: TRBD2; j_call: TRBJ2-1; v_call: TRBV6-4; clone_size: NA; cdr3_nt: TGTGCCAGCAGTGACTCTAGCGGGGGGGCCAATGAGCAGTTCTTC; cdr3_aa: CASSDSSGGANEQFF
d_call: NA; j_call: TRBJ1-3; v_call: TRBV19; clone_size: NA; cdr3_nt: TGTGCCAGTAGAACGGGGGGCTCTGGAAACACCATATATTTT; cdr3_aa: CASRTGGSGNTIYF
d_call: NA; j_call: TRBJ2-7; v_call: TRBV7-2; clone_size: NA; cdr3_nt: TGTGCCAGCAGCTTAGTTGGCGGGGAGAGCTCCTACGAGCAGTACTTC; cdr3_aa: CASSLVGGESSYEQYF
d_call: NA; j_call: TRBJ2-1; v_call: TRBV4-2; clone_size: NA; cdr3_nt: TGTGCCAGCAGCCTGAGGGGGGGCGATTACAATGAGCAGTTCTTC; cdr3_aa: CASSLRGGDYNEQFF
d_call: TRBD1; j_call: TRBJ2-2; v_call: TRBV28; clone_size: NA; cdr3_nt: TGTGCCAGCAACACCCTTAGGCAGGGGGTACGGGAGCTGTTTTTT; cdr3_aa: CASNTLRQGVRELFF
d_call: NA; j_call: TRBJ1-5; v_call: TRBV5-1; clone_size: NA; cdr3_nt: TGCGCCAGCAGCTTGGTGGGGGGAAGCAATCAGCCCCAGCATTTT; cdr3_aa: CASSLVGGSNQPQHF
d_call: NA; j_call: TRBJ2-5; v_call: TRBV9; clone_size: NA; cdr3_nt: TGTGCCAGCAGCGGGGGCAGGGATCAAGAGACCCAGTACTTC; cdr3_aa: CASSGGRDQETQYF
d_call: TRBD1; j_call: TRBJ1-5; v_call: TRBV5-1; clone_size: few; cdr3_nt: TGCGCCAGCAGTGAGGGGGCTGGGAGCAATCAGCCCCAGCATTTT; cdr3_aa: CASSEGAGSNQPQHF
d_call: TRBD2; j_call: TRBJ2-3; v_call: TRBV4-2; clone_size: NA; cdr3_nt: TGTGCCAGCAGCCACTCAGCGGGGGGCGATAGCACAGATACGCAGTATTTT; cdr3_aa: CASSHSAGGDSTDTQYF
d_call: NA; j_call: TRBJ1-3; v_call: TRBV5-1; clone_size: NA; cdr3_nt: TGCGCCAGCAGCCCGACCGGGCAGGGGTGGCACTCTGGAAACACCATATATTTT; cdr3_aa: CASSPTGQGWHSGNTIYF
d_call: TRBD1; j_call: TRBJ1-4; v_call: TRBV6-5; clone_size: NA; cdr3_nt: TGTGCCAGCCGGTCAGGGGGCAAGGAAAAACTGTTTTTT; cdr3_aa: CASRSGGKEKLFF
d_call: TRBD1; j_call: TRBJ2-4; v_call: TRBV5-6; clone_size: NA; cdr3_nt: TGTGCCAGCAGCCGCCTCGGACAGGCCCCTATGCTGGCCAAAAACATTCAGTACTTC; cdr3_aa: CASSRLGQAPMLAKNIQYF
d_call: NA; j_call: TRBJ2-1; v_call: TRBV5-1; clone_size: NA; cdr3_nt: TGCGCCAGCAGCTCGGTCCAGGGATATGATGAGCAGTTCTTC; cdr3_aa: CASSSVQGYDEQFF
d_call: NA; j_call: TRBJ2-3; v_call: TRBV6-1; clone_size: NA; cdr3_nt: TGTGCCAGCAGTGATCAGGGGTTGGGCACAGATACGCAGTATTTT; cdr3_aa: CASSDQGLGTDTQYF
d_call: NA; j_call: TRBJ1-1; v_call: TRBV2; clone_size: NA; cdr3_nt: TGTGCCAGCAGGGTAGAACTTTTGATCGGGTTGATGAACACTGAAGCTTTCTTT; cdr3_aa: CASRVELLIGLMNTEAFF
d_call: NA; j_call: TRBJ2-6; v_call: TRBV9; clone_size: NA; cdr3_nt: TGTGCCAGCAGCGCACCACAGGGAAAAAGTTCTGGGGCCAACGTCCTGACTTTC; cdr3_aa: CASSAPQGKSSGANVLTF
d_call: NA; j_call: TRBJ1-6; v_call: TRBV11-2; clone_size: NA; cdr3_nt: TGTGCCAGCAGCTTAGTCGGGGATTCACCCCTCCACTTT; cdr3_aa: CASSLVGDSPLHF
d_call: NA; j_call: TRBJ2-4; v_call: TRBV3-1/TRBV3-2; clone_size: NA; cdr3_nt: TGTGCCAGCAGCCCGCGTACGATCGTAGCCAAAAACATTCAGTACTTC; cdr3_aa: CASSPRTIVAKNIQYF
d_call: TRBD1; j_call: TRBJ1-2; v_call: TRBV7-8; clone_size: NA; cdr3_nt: TGTGCCAGCAGCTTAGAGGGGACAGGGCCCTATGGCTACACCTTC; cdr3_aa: CASSLEGTGPYGYTF
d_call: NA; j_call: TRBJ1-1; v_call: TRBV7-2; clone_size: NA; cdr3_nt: TGTGCCAGCAGCTTAGGACAGTGGATGAACACTGAAGCTTTCTTT; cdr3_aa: CASSLGQWMNTEAFF
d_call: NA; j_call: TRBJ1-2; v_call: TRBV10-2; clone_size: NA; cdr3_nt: TGCGCCAGCAGTGAGTGGCCGTCTTATGGCTACACCTTC; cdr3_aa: CASSEWPSYGYTF
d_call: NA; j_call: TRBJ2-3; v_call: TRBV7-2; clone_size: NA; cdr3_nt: TGTGCCAGCAGCATAACCGCGGGTCTGCGGGGCCCAGATACGCAGTATTTT; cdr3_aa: CASSITAGLRGPDTQYF